These T cell receptor beta chains were read from a single sample in a study of STAT5B mutations in CD4+ large granular lymphocyte leukemia. Profiling relied on immunoSEQ multiplex PCR, and the TCRdb table lists in-frame clones only, not all of them. The sample has about 40,000 clones, about four fifths seen once. The specimen sequenced was CD4+ T cells from blood buffy coats. These TCRs come from a human donor in good health. Both conserved end residues are part of each CDR3. D genes are given only for firm matches. Clone size is shown for a subset of rows, as once, few, many or a class of expanded clone.

>.|13|TRBV7-3|TRBJ1-1|.
CASSLTRDAEAFF
TGTGCCAGCAGCTTAACCCGAGACGCTGAAGCTTTCTTT
>.|12|TRBV19|TRBJ1-1|.
CASRTLGSEAFF
TGTGCCAGTAGGACCCTTGGGTCTGAAGCTTTCTTT
>.|16|TRBV5-1|TRBJ1-4|.
CASRARGTATNEKLFF
TGCGCCAGCAGAGCCAGGGGCACTGCAACTAATGAAAAACTGTTTTTT
>.|14|TRBV6-6|TRBJ2-1|.
CASSYSDQRDEQFF
TGTGCCAGCAGTTACTCCGATCAGAGAGATGAGCAGTTCTTC
>.|15|TRBV10-3|TRBJ1-3|.
CAISEQPSSGNTIYF
TGTGCCATCAGTGAGCAGCCATCCTCTGGAAACACCATATATTTT
>.|13|TRBV6-5|TRBJ1-2|TRBD1
CASRPDRGQGYTF
TGTGCCAGCAGGCCTGACAGGGGCCAGGGCTACACCTTC
>.|17|TRBV5-6|TRBJ1-4|.
CASSWGTIPLTNEKLFF
TGTGCCAGCAGCTGGGGCACAATCCCGTTAACTAATGAAAAACTGTTTTTT
>.|12|TRBV25-1|TRBJ2-2|.
CASSGQTGELFF
TGTGCCAGCAGTGGACAGACCGGGGAGCTGTTTTTT
>.|14|TRBV7-3|TRBJ2-7|.
CASSFSGGAYEQYF
TGTGCCAGCAGCTTCAGTGGTGGTGCCTACGAGCAGTACTTC
>.|13|TRBV30|TRBJ2-3|.
CAWRRGSTDTQYF
TGTGCCTGGAGGAGGGGTAGCACAGATACGCAGTATTTT
>.|12|TRBV10-3|TRBJ2-5|.
CAISSPAETQYF
TGTGCCATCAGCTCCCCAGCGGAGACCCAGTACTTC
>.|15|TRBV7-9|TRBJ2-1|TRBD2
CASSSASGDYNEQFF
TGTGCCAGCAGCTCGGCTAGCGGGGATTACAATGAGCAGTTCTTC
>.|15|TRBV7-6|TRBJ2-5|.
CASSLAGIGGETQYF
TGTGCCAGCAGCTTAGCGGGGATTGGAGGAGAGACCCAGTACTTC
>.|21|TRBV2|TRBJ2-7|TRBD1
CASSERGSTGAVSPRNYEQYF
TGTGCCAGCAGTGAAAGGGGCTCGACAGGGGCAGTATCCCCGCGGAATTACGAGCAGTACTTC
>.|11|TRBV29-1|TRBJ2-1|.
CSVSSYNEQFF
TGCAGCGTTTCCAGCTACAATGAGCAGTTCTTC
>.|18|TRBV7-2|TRBJ2-5|TRBD2
CASSLGGTSDTGQETQYF
TGTGCCAGCAGCTTAGGGGGGACTAGCGATACCGGACAAGAGACCCAGTACTTC
>.|15|TRBV28|TRBJ2-1|TRBD1
CASSPDRGRYNEQFF
TGTGCCAGCAGTCCCGACAGGGGGCGATACAATGAGCAGTTCTTC
>.|14|TRBV25-1|TRBJ1-2|.
CASSEYGGIYGYTF
TGTGCCAGCAGTGAATATGGGGGAATCTATGGCTACACCTTC
>.|16|TRBV27|TRBJ1-2|.
CASSLSPGQSNYGYTF
TGTGCCAGCAGTTTATCGCCAGGACAGAGTAACTATGGCTACACCTTC
>once|14|TRBV30|TRBJ2-7|TRBD1
CAWRGGQGTYEQYF
TGTGCCTGGAGGGGAGGACAGGGCACCTACGAGCAGTACTTC
>.|15|TRBV9|TRBJ1-2|.
CASSPQTAINYGYTF
TGTGCCAGCAGCCCTCAGACAGCGATTAACTATGGCTACACCTTC
>.|15|TRBV9|TRBJ1-2|TRBD1
CASSVGGDRGYGYTF
TGTGCCAGCAGCGTCGGTGGGGACAGGGGCTATGGCTACACCTTC
>.|15|TRBV11-3|TRBJ2-2|TRBD2
CASSLGVAGSGELFF
TGTGCCAGCAGCTTGGGGGTAGCGGGATCCGGGGAGCTGTTTTTT
>.|17|TRBV18|TRBJ2-5|TRBD1
CASSPPWDRGYQETQYF
TGTGCCAGCTCACCACCATGGGACAGGGGGTACCAAGAGACCCAGTACTTC
>.|19|TRBV5-1|TRBJ2-3|.
CASSLNFGVGWAGTDTQYF
TGCGCCAGCAGCTTAAATTTCGGTGTGGGCTGGGCAGGGACAGATACGCAGTATTTT